This entry lists 24 T cell receptor beta chains sequenced from one sample in a study of CD8 T cells in ankylosing spondylitis. Whole-study findings and limits: Apparently characteristic of ankylosing spondylitis blood was a TCR beta motif (roughly eight highly homologous variants).

Which antigens these TCRs recognize remains unknown. MiXCR was run by TCRdb on the 5' RACE reads, yielding one entry per CDR3 protein. The sample carries about 340,000 distinct CDR3 sequences, approximately 8% recorded once. The sequencing sample was made of blood, either unsorted or a sorted T cell fraction (not recorded which). Receptors were obtained from a male donor with ankylosing spondylitis.

The chain joins TRBV7-9 to TRBJ2-2, with unresolved D. From germline, CDR1 is SEHNR and CDR2 FQNEAQ (reference sequence). The CDR3 runs 17 residues. Trimming removed 4 bases at V and 6 bases at J, with 21 bases between. The CDR3, as DNA: TGTGCCAGCAGCTCCGTCCCCGGTAGATCGGCCCCCGGGGAGCTGTTTTTT. Amino acid sequence: CASSSVPGRSAPGELFF. Full variable domain (remainder filled in from reference TRBV7-9 and TRBJ2-2): DTGVSQNPRHKITKRGQNVTFRCDPISEHNRLYWYRQTLGQGPEFLTYFQNEAQLEKSRLLSDRFSAERPKGSFSTLEIQRTEQGDSAMYLCASSSVPGRSAPGELFFGEGSRLTVL.

This clonotype was detected a few times. The chain recombines TRBV5-1 with TRBJ2-5; 9 bases are a match to TRBD2. The V gene's germline CDR1 is SGHRS and CDR2 YFSETQ. J gave up 5 bases and V 3 bases, and 8 bases lay outside the gene matches. This CDR3 has 15 residues. The CDR3 nucleotides are TGCGCCAGCAGCTCCTTAGCGGGAGACGGGGAGACCCAGTACTTC. It encodes CASSSLAGDGETQYF.

The chain joins TRBV28 to TRBJ2-3, with 8 bases that match TRBD2. With V trimmed by 7 bases and J by 5 bases, 11 bases remained unmatched. This CDR3 comprises 15 residues. Looked up from germline, CDR1 is MDHEN and CDR2 is SYDVKM. The CDR3 loop is CASTVTGGPVDTQYF. CDR3 nucleotide sequence: TGTGCCAGCACCGTGACGGGAGGGCCCGTAGATACGCAGTATTTT.

The chain couples TRBV5-4 to TRBJ2-7; 8 nucleotides align to TRBD1. V trimming: 4 bases; J trimming: 2 bases; junction bases outside the gene matches: 8. CDR3 length: 15 amino acids. Per germline, CDR1 SGHNT and CDR2 YYREEE (reference sequence). In nucleotides, the CDR3 is TGTGCCAGCAGCAACGACAGGGGCGTACCCTACGAGCAGTACTTC. It specifies CASSNDRGVPYEQYF.

CDR3 in amino acids: CASSLGLRQHSRWGNEKLFF. The CDR3 DNA is TGTGCCAGCAGTTTGGGTCTAAGACAGCACTCCCGATGGGGTAATGAAAAACTGTTTTTT. The V gene is TRBV27, the J gene TRBJ1-4; TRBD1 is a possible D gene (5 bases). Germline V gene lookup returns CDR1 MNHEY and CDR2 SMNVEV (reference sequence). The CDR3 loop spans 20 amino acids. V gave up 3 bases and J gave up 4 bases, with 27 bases separating them.

Comment on this clonotype: This may arise from a read error, as a much more abundant clone is one base away. The genes are TRBV4-1 and TRBJ2-7; 8 bases align to TRBD2. Germline CDR1 MGHRA, CDR2 YSYEKL. The CDR3 runs to 16 residues. The CDR3 DNA sequence: TGCGCCAGCGGCCAAGATCCTGGACTAGCCTCATTAGAGCAGTACTTC. It specifies CASGQDPGLASLEQYF.

This clonotype has only a few counts. This chain joins TRBV19 and TRBJ1-1; D remains unclear. Germline V gene lookup returns CDR1 LNHDA and CDR2 SQIVND (reference sequence). V shed 6 bases and J shed 12 bases, with 23 bases lying between them. CDR3 length: 14 amino acids. Written as DNA, the CDR3 is TGTGCCAGTAGGAACACTGACGGTGGGCCGCTGACTTTCTTT. Its protein product is CASRNTDGGPLTFF.

This clonotype has a count of ten or more. The chain employs TRBV7-2 and TRBJ2-7; D is ambiguous. CDR1 is SGHTA and CDR2 is FQGNSA in the germline V gene. The CDR3 has 13 amino acids. Between the trimmed V and J ends, which lost 5 bases and 3 bases, there was a span of 11 bases. CDR3: CASSPAGFYEQYF. The CDR3 DNA follows: TGTGCCAGCAGCCCTGCCGGGTTCTACGAGCAGTACTTC.

The CDR3 DNA follows: TGTGCCACCTTGCTCACAGGGGTCGGCACAGATACGCAGTATTTT. As protein: CATLLTGVGTDTQYF. The J gene is TRBJ2-3, the V gene TRBV12-3 or TRBV12-4; TRBD1 matches 7 bases. This CDR3 has 15 residues. J lost 1 base, V lost 10 bases, and 11 bases had no gene match.

This clonotype appeared a few times. This chain links TRBV29-1 with TRBJ2-5; 7 nucleotides match TRBD1. The V gene's germline CDR1 is SQVTM and CDR2 ANQGSEA. This CDR3 has 13 residues. V gave up 3 bases and J gave up 4 bases; unmatched junction bases: 5. The CDR3 coding sequence is TGCAGCGTTGACGCACAGGGGCCAGAGACCCAGTACTTC. Its translation: CSVDAQGPETQYF.

This clonotype was detected a few times. V usage is TRBV12-3 or TRBV12-4 and J usage is TRBJ2-5; TRBD2 matches at 13 bases. V was pared by 4 bases and J by 3 bases, with 2 bases of the junction left unmatched. The CDR3 is made up of 15 amino acids. The CDR3 DNA follows: TGTGCCAGCAGTTCCGGGACTAGCGGGGAAGAGACCCAGTACTTC. Protein product: CASSSGTSGEETQYF.

Only a few counts were recorded for this clonotype. V and J are TRBV4-1 and TRBJ1-4; 9 bases line up with TRBD1. This CDR3 is built from 16 residues. Germline assignment: CDR1 MGHRA and CDR2 YSYEKL. V lost 0 bases, J lost 8 bases, and 7 bases stayed unmatched. CDR3 in DNA: TGCGCCAGCAGCCAAGATTTGGGGACAGGGTACGAAAAACTGTTTTTT. Translating gives CASSQDLGTGYEKLFF.

The V call is TRBV5-1, the J call TRBJ2-5, with 7 bases that match TRBD2. This CDR3 is built from 16 residues. V was pared by 4 bases and J by 1 base, with 10 bases of the junction left unmatched. CDR1 is SGHRS and CDR2 is YFSETQ in the germline V gene. The CDR3 reads CASSHGRRTSQETQYF. DNA for the CDR3: TGCGCCAGCAGCCACGGACGCAGGACTAGCCAAGAGACCCAGTACTTC.

The chain recombines TRBV28 with TRBJ1-3; unclear D gene. Per the germline V gene, CDR1 is MDHEN and CDR2 is SYDVKM. V was cut by 3 bases and J by 3 bases, with 12 bases left in between. This CDR3 comprises 15 residues. CDR3 protein: CASSFLVGNGNTIYF. The CDR3, as DNA: TGTGCCAGCAGTTTTTTGGTAGGGAATGGAAACACCATATATTTT.

In this sample, this clonotype turned up a few times. The chain links TRBV12-3 or TRBV12-4 to TRBJ1-2; 7 positions match TRBD1. Trimming cost V 6 bases and J 8 bases; bases outside gene matches: 6. The CDR3 sequence is 12 residues long. The CDR3 DNA reads as TGTGCCAGCAGCCCAGGGGGGGGCGGCTACACCTTC. This sequence encodes CASSPGGGGYTF.

This chain joins TRBV27 and TRBJ2-1; a possible D gene is TRBD2 (6 bases). CDR3 length equals 14 residues. V lost 6 bases, J lost 4 bases, and 13 bases lay in between. From germline, CDR1 is MNHEY and CDR2 SMNVEV (reference sequence). The CDR3 nucleotides are TGTGCCAGCAGGCGGGATTCGGGTTACAATGAGCAGTTCTTC. Encoded protein: CASRRDSGYNEQFF.

The CDR3 coding sequence is TGTGCCGACAAACTAGCGGGAGAATCACCTTACAATGAGCAGTTCTTC. It yields the protein CADKLAGESPYNEQFF. The rearrangement joins TRBV2 to TRBJ2-1; 11 bases map to TRBD2. Germline CDR1 SNHLY, CDR2 FYNNEI. J gave up 4 bases and V 11 bases, and 13 bases lay outside the gene matches. This CDR3 is 16 amino acids long.

The sample holds many counts of this clonotype. The chain recombines TRBV27 with TRBJ1-2; D is perhaps TRBD1 (5 bases). Looked up from germline, CDR1 is MNHEY and CDR2 is SMNVEV (reference sequence). V was pared by 2 bases and J by 3 bases, with 13 bases between. CDR3 length: 15 amino acids. This chain's CDR3 is CASSLPRDRDYGYTF. DNA of the CDR3: TGTGCCAGCAGTTTACCCCGGGACCGCGACTATGGCTACACCTTC.

This clonotype occurred a few times. The chain combines TRBV7-2 with TRBJ2-1, with 9 bases aligning to TRBD2. The V gene end was trimmed by 5 bases and the J gene end by 9 bases; junction bases not matched to a gene: 8. The length of the CDR3 is 14 residues. Germline V gene lookup returns CDR1 SGHTA and CDR2 FQGNSA. The CDR3, as DNA: TGTGCCAGCAGCCAAGCTAGCGGGATTGGTGAGCAGTTCTTC. This translates into CASSQASGIGEQFF.

The V call is TRBV30, the J call TRBJ1-3, with D unclear. CDR1 and CDR2 (germline): GTSNPN, SVGIG (reference sequence). The V end lost 5 bases, the J end lost 4 bases, and 15 bases lay between the germline ends. CDR3 length: 14 amino acids. The CDR3 loop reads CAWLPRGSGNTIYF. CDR3 sequence (DNA): TGTGCCTGGTTACCTCGGGGATCCGGAAACACCATATATTTT.

The chain employs TRBV12-3 or TRBV12-4 and TRBJ1-2; D is uncertain. This CDR3 comprises 13 residues. V was pared by 4 bases and J by 5 bases, with 11 bases between. The CDR3 nucleotides read TGTGCCAGCAGTTACCAGATTCGGTATGGCTACACCTTC. It yields the protein CASSYQIRYGYTF.

This clonotype was seen a handful of times. The rearrangement links TRBV29-1 to TRBJ2-3; 11 bases fit TRBD2. The V gene end was trimmed by 4 bases and the J gene end by 0 bases; junction bases not matched to a gene: 0. The germline CDR1 and CDR2 sequences are SQVTM and ANQGSEA. There are 14 residues in the CDR3. The CDR3 sequence is CSVGTSGSTDTQYF. Here the CDR3 DNA reads TGCAGCGTTGGGACTAGCGGGAGCACAGATACGCAGTATTTT.

J is TRBJ1-5 and V is TRBV12-3 or TRBV12-4, with D possibly being TRBD1 (6 bases). V was clipped by 2 bases and J by 1 base, with 9 bases between them. The CDR3 covers 15 residues. DNA for the CDR3: TGTGCCAGCAGTTTATTCGGGGGCAGCAATCAGCCCCAGCATTTT. This codes for CASSLFGGSNQPQHF.

This clonotype was seen many times. This chain joins TRBV5-8 and TRBJ2-7; TRBD2 matches 10 bases. Germline CDR1 and CDR2: SGHTS and YDEGEE. The CDR3 has 15 amino acids. V dropped 3 bases and J dropped 5; count of bases not matched to a gene: 8. CDR3 residues: CASSWVAGGQDEQYF. CDR3 coding DNA: TGTGCCAGCAGCTGGGTAGCGGGAGGTCAAGACGAGCAGTACTTC.